The rows below give T cell receptor beta chains drawn from one sample of a study of blood T cell repertoires in COVID-19. Profiling relied on immunoSEQ multiplex PCR, and the TCRdb table lists in-frame clones only, not all of them. The data show over 200,000 clones, with 85% to 90% seen just once and approximately 10% held by the top ten. The sample comprised peripheral blood. These receptors were collected from a middle-aged man with COVID-19, enrolled during active disease. Each CDR3 is given with its conserved first and last residue. The D gene is left open where the match is weak. Rows may omit the clone size; those that give it use once, few, many or a size class.

CDR3 DNA | CDR3 protein | clone size | J gene | D gene | V gene
TGTGCCAGCAGCTTTAATAAACTAACCAATCAGCCCCAGCATTTT | CASSFNKLTNQPQHF | NA | TRBJ1-5 | NA | TRBV5-6
TGTGCCAGCAGCTCACCCCCCGGGGGACTAGCGGGGGGGGAGCAGTACTTC | CASSSPPGGLAGGEQYF | NA | TRBJ2-7 | TRBD2 | TRBV7-2
TGTGCCAGTAGTATAAAGTTAAGGCTAGCGGGAGGGCCGATCGGGGAGCTGTTTTTT | CASSIKLRLAGGPIGELFF | NA | TRBJ2-2 | TRBD2 | TRBV19
TGTGCCAGCAGCTTAGCAGGGGGCGGAACCGGGGAGCTGTTTTTT | CASSLAGGGTGELFF | NA | TRBJ2-2 | TRBD1 | TRBV7-7
TGTGCCAGCAGTTACCAAGCGGGGGGGCTTGGGGAGACCCAGTACTTC | CASSYQAGGLGETQYF | NA | TRBJ2-5 | TRBD2 | TRBV6-2/TRBV6-3
TGTGCCAGCAGCTGGTCCGGGACTAGGGGATATGAGCAGTTCTTC | CASSWSGTRGYEQFF | NA | TRBJ2-1 | TRBD2 | TRBV5-8
TGTGCCAGCAGCCCCCAGGGCCAGATTCGAGAGACCCAGTACTTC | CASSPQGQIRETQYF | NA | TRBJ2-5 | NA | TRBV11-2
TGCAGCGTTGCCTTAAGGGGGCAGGATTACACCTTC | CSVALRGQDYTF | NA | TRBJ1-2 | TRBD1 | TRBV29-1
TGCGCCAGCAGCTTAGCAACCGGGACAGGGGGCGCGGATGGCTACACCTTC | CASSLATGTGGADGYTF | NA | TRBJ1-2 | TRBD1 | TRBV5-1
TGTGCCAGCAGCTTCGGAGGCGAGACCCAGTACTTC | CASSFGGETQYF | NA | TRBJ2-5 | NA | TRBV11-1
TGTGCCAGCAGCTTAGGGGGACAGGGATCTAATGAAAAACTGTTTTTT | CASSLGGQGSNEKLFF | NA | TRBJ1-4 | TRBD1 | TRBV7-2
TGTGCCAGTAGTATTGACACAGCTAATGAAAAACTGTTTTTT | CASSIDTANEKLFF | NA | TRBJ1-4 | NA | TRBV19
TGTGCCAGCAGCTTAGAGGGAGGGGATGTAGCTAACTATGGCTACACCTTC | CASSLEGGDVANYGYTF | once | TRBJ1-2 | NA | TRBV7-3
TGCGCCAGCAGCCAAGGACTTGGCGGGGACCCTTACAATGAGCAGTTCTTC | CASSQGLGGDPYNEQFF | few | TRBJ2-1 | NA | TRBV4-1
TGTGCCAGCAGTGAAATCGGGCCTAGCGGGCCCAATGAGCAGTTCTTC | CASSEIGPSGPNEQFF | NA | TRBJ2-1 | TRBD2 | TRBV6-1
TGTGCCAGCAGCCCGAGAGATTTTCTTAATTCACCCCTCCACTTT | CASSPRDFLNSPLHF | NA | TRBJ1-6 | NA | TRBV9
TGTGCCAGCAGTGACTCGGGTAGCGGAAGCTCTGGGGCCAACGTCCTGACTTTC | CASSDSGSGSSGANVLTF | NA | TRBJ2-6 | NA | TRBV6-4
TGCGCCAGCAGCCAAAACCCCGCGACTAGTGTCTACGAGCAGTACTTC | CASSQNPATSVYEQYF | once | TRBJ2-7 | NA | TRBV4-1
TGCAGCGTTGAGTCCCCGGGAGAGCAGTACTTC | CSVESPGEQYF | few | TRBJ2-7 | NA | TRBV29-1
TGTGCCACCCCACAGGTCTCTGGGGCCAACGTCCTGACTTTC | CATPQVSGANVLTF | NA | TRBJ2-6 | NA | TRBV2
TGTGCCAGCACGTATTCGGGTTATTATGGCTACACCTTC | CASTYSGYYGYTF | NA | TRBJ1-2 | NA | TRBV28
TGTGCCTGGAGTCGGACAGGAGGAGAAAAACTGTTTTTT | CAWSRTGGEKLFF | NA | TRBJ1-4 | TRBD1 | TRBV30
TGCAGTGCTAGAGGGCCCACTGAAGCTTTCTTT | CSARGPTEAFF | NA | TRBJ1-1 | NA | TRBV20-1
TGCAGCGTGCTAGGGAGAGTAAACACTGAAGCTTTCTTT | CSVLGRVNTEAFF | NA | TRBJ1-1 | NA | TRBV29-1
TGTGCCAGTAGTCTACAGGATAGCAATCAGCCCCAGCATTTT | CASSLQDSNQPQHF | NA | TRBJ1-5 | NA | TRBV19
TGTGCCAGTAGGGAGGTGATGAGGGGGCTGGTTCAGCCCCAGCATTTT | CASREVMRGLVQPQHF | NA | TRBJ1-5 | TRBD1 | TRBV19
TGTGCCAGCAGCTTAGGTCAGGGGTTCCACGAGCAGTACTTC | CASSLGQGFHEQYF | NA | TRBJ2-7 | NA | TRBV11-1
TGTGCCAGTAGTATTATGGCAGGGGAAGGCCAGCCCCAGCATTTT | CASSIMAGEGQPQHF | once | TRBJ1-5 | NA | TRBV19
TGCGCCAGCAGCATAAGCGGTACAGGGGGCTATGGCTACACCTTC | CASSISGTGGYGYTF | NA | TRBJ1-2 | TRBD1 | TRBV4-3
TGTGCCAGCAGCCGAACTAGCGGGGGGGGCTACAATGAGCAGTTCTTC | CASSRTSGGGYNEQFF | NA | TRBJ2-1 | TRBD2 | TRBV7-6
TGTGCTAGTGGTTTGCGGGGGGCTAGCACAGATACGCAGTATTTT | CASGLRGASTDTQYF | NA | TRBJ2-3 | NA | TRBV12-5
TGTGCCGGAGCAGGGGGCCCTTTGGACGGCTACACCTTC | CAGAGGPLDGYTF | NA | TRBJ1-2 | TRBD1 | TRBV2
TGTGCCAGCAGCCAGGGACAGGGTGCCTACGAGCAGTACTTC | CASSQGQGAYEQYF | NA | TRBJ2-7 | TRBD1 | TRBV4-2
TGCGCCAGCAGTGAGAACGGGCGGCGCAGGGACAGGGTTATTAACTATGGCTACACCTTC | CASSENGRRRDRVINYGYTF | NA | TRBJ1-2 | TRBD1 | TRBV10-1
TGTGCCACCAGTGATTCGGGACAGGATCCTGGAAACACCATATATTTT | CATSDSGQDPGNTIYF | NA | TRBJ1-3 | TRBD1 | TRBV24-1
TGTGCCATCACAGGGGAAATGAACACTGAAGCTTTCTTT | CAITGEMNTEAFF | NA | TRBJ1-1 | NA | TRBV10-3
TGCGCCAGCAGCTCAGAGAGACAAGCTAACTATGGCTACACCTTC | CASSSERQANYGYTF | NA | TRBJ1-2 | NA | TRBV5-1
TGTGCCAGCAGCTCTATAGGTGGACTAGTTTACAATGAGCAGTTCTTC | CASSSIGGLVYNEQFF | NA | TRBJ2-1 | TRBD2 | TRBV7-2
TGTGCCAGCAGCCCATTGACAGGGTCAAGGATTTTGGGGAATGAGCAGTTCTTC | CASSPLTGSRILGNEQFF | NA | TRBJ2-1 | TRBD1 | TRBV7-8
TGTGCCAGCAGTCAGGACAGAGTGGATGAAAAACTGTTTTTT | CASSQDRVDEKLFF | NA | TRBJ1-4 | NA | TRBV6-5
TGTGCCACCAGCAGAGGACAATCTAATTCACCCCTCCACTTT | CATSRGQSNSPLHF | NA | TRBJ1-6 | NA | TRBV15
TGTGCCAGCAGCCCCGACAGGGGGAGCTATGGCTACACCTTC | CASSPDRGSYGYTF | NA | TRBJ1-2 | TRBD1 | TRBV2
TGTGCCAGCTCACCGGACAATCCCGAGCAGTACTTC | CASSPDNPEQYF | few | TRBJ2-7 | NA | TRBV18
TGTGCCAGAAGCTTAGATCATAGCGGGAATACCTGGGGGGAGACCCAGTACTTC | CARSLDHSGNTWGETQYF | once | TRBJ2-5 | NA | TRBV7-5
TGTGCCAGTAGAGATGTGGGGCAACGGCAGTACTTC | CASRDVGQRQYF | once | TRBJ2-7 | NA | TRBV19
TGTGCCAGCAGTTTAAGGGGGACAAAATTCTCTGGGGCCAACGTCCTGACTTTC | CASSLRGTKFSGANVLTF | NA | TRBJ2-6 | NA | TRBV27
TGTGCCAGCAGGCCACCCGACAGGGGAAGAACTGAAGCTTTCTTT | CASRPPDRGRTEAFF | NA | TRBJ1-1 | TRBD1 | TRBV6-6
TGTGCCAGCACCGATCCATTCCAGGGGACCACTGAAGCTTTCTTT | CASTDPFQGTTEAFF | NA | TRBJ1-1 | NA | TRBV6-6
TGTGCCAGCAGCCCCCCAGGGGACTACGAGCAGTACTTC | CASSPPGDYEQYF | NA | TRBJ2-7 | NA | TRBV7-8
TGTGTCAGTAGTCCCGGGGGTTTTGAGGGGAACTCCTACGAGCAGTACTTC | CVSSPGGFEGNSYEQYF | NA | TRBJ2-7 | NA | TRBV19
TGTGCCACCAGCAGAGACGGGGGGACTCAGCCCCAGCATTTT | CATSRDGGTQPQHF | NA | TRBJ1-5 | NA | TRBV15
TGTGCCAGCCTACCACCCACCTTACCTGGTTACCTATACAATGAGCAGTTCTTC | CASLPPTLPGYLYNEQFF | NA | TRBJ2-1 | NA | TRBV2
TGTGCCAGCAGTGACTCGGGGGCGGGAGAAGACGAGCAGTACTTC | CASSDSGAGEDEQYF | NA | TRBJ2-7 | NA | TRBV28
TGTGCCAGCTCACCACCGTCGCGGGAGAAATACGAGCAGTACTTC | CASSPPSREKYEQYF | NA | TRBJ2-7 | TRBD2 | TRBV18